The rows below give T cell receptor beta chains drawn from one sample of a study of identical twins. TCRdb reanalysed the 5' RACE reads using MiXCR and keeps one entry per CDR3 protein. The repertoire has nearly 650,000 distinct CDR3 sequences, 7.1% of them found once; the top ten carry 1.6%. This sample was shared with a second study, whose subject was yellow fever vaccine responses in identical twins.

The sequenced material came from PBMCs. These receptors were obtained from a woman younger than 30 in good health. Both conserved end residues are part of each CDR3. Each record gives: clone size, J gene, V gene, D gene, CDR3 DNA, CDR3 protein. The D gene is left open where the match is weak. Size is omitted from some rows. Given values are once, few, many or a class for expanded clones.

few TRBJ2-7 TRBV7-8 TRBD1 TGTGCCAGCAGCCCTACAGGGGAAACCTCCTACGAGCAGTACTTC CASSPTGETSYEQYF
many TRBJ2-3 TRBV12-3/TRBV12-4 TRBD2 TGTGCCAGCATTCTAGCGGGAGGATCGGATACGCAGTATTTT CASILAGGSDTQYF
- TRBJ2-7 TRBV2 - TGTGCCAGCAGATCCCCCGGGACTCCTAGCTCCTACGAGCAGTACTTC CASRSPGTPSSYEQYF
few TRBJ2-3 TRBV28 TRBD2 TGTGCCAGCAGCCCTCTAGCGGGGGAGGTAGATACGCAGTATTTT CASSPLAGEVDTQYF
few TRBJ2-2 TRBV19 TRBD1 TGTGCCAGTAGTACCAAACAGGGGGGAACCGGGGAGCTGTTTTTT CASSTKQGGTGELFF
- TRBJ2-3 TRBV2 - TGTGCCAGCAGTGCTCGATCTGCAGGGGGGAACACAGATACGCAGTATTTT CASSARSAGGNTDTQYF
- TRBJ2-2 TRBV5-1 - TGCGCCAGCAGCTCTGCTAGAAATTCGAACACCGGGGAGCTGTTTTTT CASSSARNSNTGELFF
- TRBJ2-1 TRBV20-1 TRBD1 TGCAGTACCGACAGGGGGACCTACAATGAGCAGTTCTTC CSTDRGTYNEQFF
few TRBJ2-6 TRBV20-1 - TGCAGTGCTACCCCGGGGGCCATATCTGGGGCCAACGTCCTGACTTTC CSATPGAISGANVLTF
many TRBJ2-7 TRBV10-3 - TGTGCCATCAGCACCTTGACCTACGAGCAGTACTTC CAISTLTYEQYF
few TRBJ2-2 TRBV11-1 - TGTGCCAGCAGCTTCGGACACCTGAACACCGGGGAGCTGTTTTTT CASSFGHLNTGELFF
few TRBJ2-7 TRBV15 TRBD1 TGTGCCACCAGCAGAGATAAGGGACAGGGGACCTACGAGCAGTACTTC CATSRDKGQGTYEQYF
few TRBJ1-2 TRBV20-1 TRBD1 TGCAGTGCTGTACACCCACAGGGGAAAGGCTACACCTTC CSAVHPQGKGYTF
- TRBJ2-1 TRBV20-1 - TGCAGTGCTAGAGATTCGGCGGTCGCTAGCGTCTACAATGAGCAGTTCTTC CSARDSAVASVYNEQFF
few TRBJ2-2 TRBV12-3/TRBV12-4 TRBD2 TGTGCCAGCAGTTTGGGTACTAGCGGTTCCACCGGGGAGCTGTTTTTT CASSLGTSGSTGELFF
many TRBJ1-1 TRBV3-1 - TGTGCCAGCAGCCAAGTGGGGGGCACTGAAGCTTTCTTT CASSQVGGTEAFF
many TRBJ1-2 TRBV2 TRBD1 TGTGCCAGCAGAGGGACAGCCTATGGCTACACCTTC CASRGTAYGYTF
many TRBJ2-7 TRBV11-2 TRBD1 TGTGCCAGCACCCTGACAGGGGCAGCTTACGAGCAGTACTTC CASTLTGAAYEQYF
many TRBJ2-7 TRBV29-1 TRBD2 TGCAGCGTCGAATTATCTAGCGGGAGAATCGACGAGCAGTACTTC CSVELSSGRIDEQYF
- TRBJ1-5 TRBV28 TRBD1 TGTGCCAGCAGTCCGAAGGACAGGTACAATCAGCCCCAGCATTTT CASSPKDRYNQPQHF
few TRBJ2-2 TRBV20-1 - TGCAGTGCTTCCCGGGGGAACACCGGGGAGCTGTTTTTT CSASRGNTGELFF
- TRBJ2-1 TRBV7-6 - TGTGCCAGCAGCTTAGTCAAAGGACCAGGTCAGCAGTTCTTC CASSLVKGPGQQFF
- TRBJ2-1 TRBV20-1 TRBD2 TGCAGTGCTCTTCGAGGGCTAGCGGGGGGATCCTACAATGAGCAGTTCTTC CSALRGLAGGSYNEQFF
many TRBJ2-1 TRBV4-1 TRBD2 TGCGCCAGCAGCAACTCACCGGGACTAGCTTATGGTGAGCAGTTCTTC CASSNSPGLAYGEQFF
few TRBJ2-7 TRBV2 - TGTGCCAGCAGTGAAGGGGAAGGGGAAGACGAGCAGTACTTC CASSEGEGEDEQYF
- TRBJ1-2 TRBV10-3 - TGTGCCATCACGACGCCGCTTAACTATGGCTACACCTTC CAITTPLNYGYTF
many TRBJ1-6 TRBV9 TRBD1 TGTGCCAGCAGCGTAGGCAGGGGGCATGTTGAGAATTCACCCCTCCACTTT CASSVGRGHVENSPLHF
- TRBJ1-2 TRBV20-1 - TGCAGTGCTAGAACGACAGCCACCTATGGCTACACCTTC CSARTTATYGYTF